The clone carrying this TCR beta chain was observed a few times. Its target is unknown. At one end, the junction sequence differs from germline, possibly due to a read error. This record belongs to a study of post-analysis software for immune sequencing data. Study-level results: Pronounced co-clustering by F measure was evident among identically batched samples. In patients, TRBV5-6, TRBV5-1 and TRBV20-1 belonged to roughly 5 TRBV segments found more frequently than in controls.

TCR beta cDNA libraries included unique molecular identifiers. TCRdb itself ran the PCR reads through MiXCR, one entry per CDR3 protein. The table has about 540,000 distinct CDR3 sequences, approximately 31% seen once. CDR3 length: 15 residues. CDR1 and CDR2 from the germline V gene are WSHSY and SAAADI. The clonotype originates from a girl between 2 and 17 years old with multiple sclerosis. The chain employs TRBV10-2 and TRBJ2-7; no definite D call. Sequencing used blood. The CDR3 nucleotides are TGCGCCAGCAGTCAAAACCCAACCGGGTCCTACGGGCAGTACTTC. It translates to CASSQNPTGSYGQYF.